These 20 T cell receptor beta chains were sequenced from one sample in a study of blood T cell repertoires in COVID-19. The repertoire was sequenced with immunoSEQ multiplex PCR; TCRdb's copy has only in-frame clones and lacks some. The sample records around 330,000 clones, approximately 81% being singletons. The source material was PBMCs or T cells enriched from blood (not recorded which). These receptors originate from a woman in her twenties or thirties who had been exposed to COVID-19.

The chain links TRBV5-1 to TRBJ2-7; D gene uncertain. Germline lookup yields CDR1 SGHRS and CDR2 YFSETQ. The CDR3 sequence is 13 residues long. Deletions cut 4 bases from V and 3 bases from J, with 11 bases between. The CDR3 coding sequence is TGCGCCAGCAGCCCGACTGGAAACTACGAGCAGTACTTC. This translates into CASSPTGNYEQYF.

The V call is TRBV10-3, the J call TRBJ2-7; D is possibly TRBD2 (5 bases). CDR3 length: 15 amino acids. Between the trimmed V and J ends, which lost 0 bases and 5 bases, there was a span of 14 bases. The V gene's germline CDR1 is ENHRY and CDR2 SYGVKD. DNA of the CDR3: TGTGCCATCAGTGAGTCGAAAGGAGCCGGGGACGAGCAGTACTTC. Translated: CAISESKGAGDEQYF.

This clone has just a few counts. The chain has TRBV11-3 and TRBJ1-1; 11 bases map to TRBD1. Looked up from germline, CDR1 is SGHNT and CDR2 is YENEEA. The CDR3 is 14 residues long. Trimming cost V 5 bases and J 5 bases; bases outside gene matches: 4. In nucleotides, the CDR3 is TGTGCCAGCAGCCTGGGACAGGGGGGGACTGAAGCTTTCTTT. It specifies CASSLGQGGTEAFF.

CDR3 in amino acids: CASSQSTRANGYTF. Written as DNA, the CDR3 is TGTGCCAGCAGCCAATCAACGAGGGCCAATGGCTACACCTTC. The V gene is TRBV3-1 (or the pseudogene TRBV3-2), the J gene TRBJ1-2; unclear D gene. The CDR3 totals 14 residues. Trimming shortened V by 2 bases and J by 6 bases, and 13 bases separated the two germline ends. Germline V gives CDR1 LGHDT, CDR2 YNNKEL (reference sequence).

The V and J genes are TRBV19 and TRBJ1-1; D is possibly TRBD1 (6 bases). The germline V gene encodes CDR1 LNHDA and CDR2 SQIVND (reference sequence). This CDR3 spans 11 amino acids. Trimming removed 10 bases at V and 5 bases at J, with 11 bases between. The CDR3 sequence is CATGGRTEAFF. The CDR3 DNA is TGTGCCACCGGGGGGCGGACTGAAGCTTTCTTT.

This clone has just a few counts. This chain links TRBV9 with TRBJ2-1; 12 nucleotides line up with TRBD2. V was pared by 4 bases and J by 0 bases, with 5 bases of the junction left unmatched. The CDR3 consists of 17 residues. Looked up from germline, CDR1 is SGDLS and CDR2 is YYNGEE. The CDR3 here is CASSSTSGSNSYNEQFF. In nucleotides, the CDR3 is TGTGCCAGCAGCTCGACTAGCGGGAGCAACTCCTACAATGAGCAGTTCTTC.

The chain is built from TRBV5-1 and TRBJ2-3, with 11 bases that match TRBD2. This CDR3 region has 16 residues. The V segment lost 0 bases and the J segment 5 bases; nucleotides outside the gene matches: 5. Germline assignment: CDR1 SGHRS and CDR2 YFSETQ. This chain's CDR3 is CASSLALAGGQDTQYF. Written as DNA, the CDR3 is TGCGCCAGCAGCTTGGCCCTAGCGGGAGGCCAAGATACGCAGTATTTT.

The CDR3: CASSSSRTGAGNTIYF. As DNA, the CDR3 is TGCGCCAGCAGCTCGTCCAGGACAGGGGCCGGAAACACCATATATTTT. The chain carries TRBV5-1 and TRBJ1-3; 9 positions match TRBD1. The CDR3 runs 16 residues. Trimming removed 3 bases from V and 4 bases from J; junction bases left unmatched: 8. Germline CDR1 reads SGHRS; CDR2 reads YFSETQ.

In this sample, this clone turned up once. The rearrangement joins TRBV28 to TRBJ1-2, with D perhaps TRBD1 (5 bases). The germline gives CDR1 MDHEN, CDR2 SYDVKM. Deletions cut 7 bases from V and 5 bases from J, with 17 bases between. This CDR3 spans 14 amino acids. CDR3 DNA: TGTGCCAGCACCCCGGGGGGGGGAGGATATGGCTACACCTTC. The encoded protein is CASTPGGGGYGYTF.

The chain recombines TRBV5-5 with TRBJ1-2, with 9 bases that match TRBD1. This CDR3 has 14 amino acids. The germline V gene encodes CDR1 SGHKS and CDR2 YYEKEE (reference sequence). Trimming took 2 bases from V and 5 from J; bases not matched to a gene: 4. CDR3 residues: CASSFPGTGYGYTF. In nucleotides, the CDR3 is TGTGCCAGCAGCTTCCCCGGGACAGGGTATGGCTACACCTTC.

The rearrangement links TRBV19 to TRBJ2-7, with 11 bases fitting TRBD2. The length of the CDR3 is 19 residues. With V trimmed by 5 bases and J by 5 bases, 20 bases remained unmatched. CDR1 LNHDA and CDR2 SQIVND come from the germline V gene (reference sequence). DNA of the CDR3: TGTGCCAGTAGTGCAGTACTAGCGGGAGCGGCGCGATCTACCCACGAGCAGTACTTC. This codes for CASSAVLAGAARSTHEQYF.

V gene TRBV30 combines with J gene TRBJ2-7; no clear D. CDR3 length: 12 amino acids. Trimming removed 4 bases from V and 4 bases from J, with 11 bases in between. Germline lookup yields CDR1 GTSNPN and CDR2 SVGIG (reference sequence). As DNA, the CDR3 is TGTGCCTGGAATCTGAGAGCGTACGAGCAGTACTTC. Its protein product is CAWNLRAYEQYF.

CDR3 amino acids: CATQTGPNTEAFF. The CDR3 nucleotides read TGCGCCACCCAGACAGGGCCGAACACTGAAGCTTTCTTT. The chain employs TRBV10-2 and TRBJ1-1; 7 positions match TRBD1. V was clipped by 10 bases and J by 1 base; unmatched bases: 6. Germline V CDR1 and CDR2: WSHSY, SAAADI. The CDR3 covers 13 residues.

The V and J genes are TRBV7-2 and TRBJ2-3, with TRBD2 matching 8 bases. Trimming removed 8 bases from V and 4 bases from J; junction bases left unmatched: 8. The germline gives CDR1 SGHTA, CDR2 FQGNSA. CDR3 size: 14 residues. CDR3 loop: CASAAGLAADTQYF. CDR3 bases: TGTGCCAGCGCGGCCGGACTAGCCGCAGATACGCAGTATTTT. Complete variable domain (other parts from reference TRBV7-2 and TRBJ2-3): GAGVSQSPSNKVTEKGKDVELRCDPISGHTALYWYRQSLGQGLEFLIYFQGNSAPDKSGLPSDRFSAERTGGSVSTLTIQRTQQEDSAVYLCASAAGLAADTQYFGPGTRLTVL.

The chain uses TRBV10-2 and TRBJ2-3, with 7 bases aligning to TRBD2. Germline V lookup: CDR1 WSHSY, CDR2 SAAADI. This CDR3 region has 16 residues. Unmatched junction bases numbered 6, after V lost 0 bases and J lost 3 bases. CDR3 bases: TGCGCCAGCAGTGAGTCACGGGGGAGGGAAACAGATACGCAGTATTTT. Its translation is CASSESRGRETDTQYF.

The chain is built from TRBV6-5 and TRBJ2-1, with TRBD1 identical over 7 bases. Trimming cost V 1 base and J 7 bases; bases outside gene matches: 10. The CDR3 totals 16 residues. CDR1 is MNHEY and CDR2 is SVGAGI in the germline V gene. The CDR3 loop reads CASSYYPQGTSNEQFF. The CDR3 DNA follows: TGTGCCAGCAGTTACTACCCACAGGGGACATCGAATGAGCAGTTCTTC.

The CDR3 DNA is TGTGCCAGTAGTGACAGGGCGAGCACCGGGGAGCTGTTTTTT. Its protein is CASSDRASTGELFF. V gene TRBV19 combines with J gene TRBJ2-2; the match to TRBD1 covers 7 bases. The length of the CDR3 is 14 residues. Germline assignment: CDR1 LNHDA and CDR2 SQIVND (reference sequence). Germline trimming cut 5 bases from V and 4 bases from J; bases unmatched to any gene: 4.

CDR3 sequence reads: CASSIGDRDVGEQYF. The CDR3 DNA follows: TGTGCCAGCAGTATCGGGGACAGGGACGTCGGCGAGCAGTACTTC. The chain is built from TRBV28 and TRBJ2-7; the match to TRBD1 covers 9 bases. Germline assignment: CDR1 MDHEN and CDR2 SYDVKM. V lost 5 bases and J lost 6; bases outside the gene matches: 11. This CDR3 has 15 residues.

This rearrangement joins TRBV11-3 to TRBJ2-5; D gene unclear. Trimming stripped 1 base from V and 3 bases from J, with 6 bases between. The CDR3 is 13 amino acids. Germline CDR1 is SGHNT and CDR2 is YENEEA. The CDR3 nucleotides are TGTGCCAGCAGCTTAGTTAATAAAGAGACCCAGTACTTC. Protein sequence: CASSLVNKETQYF.

This chain connects TRBV10-3 to TRBJ1-5; 8 bases line up with TRBD1. This CDR3 is 15 amino acids long. Germline assignment: CDR1 ENHRY and CDR2 SYGVKD. After removal of 10 bases from V and 5 bases from J, the junction contained 13 bases not matched to a gene. CDR3 sequence reads: CATEAVRGLHQPQHF. CDR3 coding DNA: TGTGCCACGGAAGCGGTCAGGGGGCTACATCAGCCCCAGCATTTT.